One and the same sample provided the 5 T cell receptor beta chains below, sequenced in a study of cytomegalovirus exposure and HLA in healthy donors (dated by TCRdb to 2016 to 2017). The method was the immunoSEQ multiplex PCR assay. A mixture of 60 forward primers for TCR Vbeta segments and 13 reverse primers for TCR Jbeta segments was used in the multiplex PCR. Not all clones reach the TCRdb copy of this immuneACCESS table, which keeps in-frame sequences only. Checked studies attribute under half of the gap to unresolved V genes and leave the rest unexplained. The sample profile shows about 93,000 clones; around 78% of them were found once. The ten largest clones add up to 0.57% of the sample. The sample was PBMCs. All receptors come from a man in his thirties or forties in good health and CMV-seronegative.

In DNA, the CDR3 is TGTGCCAGCTCCGAAGGGGAGGCGAGAAGAACTAATGAAAAACTGTTTTTT. Its protein is CASSEGEARRTNEKLFF. The chain is built from TRBV7-9 and TRBJ1-4, with a weak D call TRBD1 (5 bases). V lost 8 bases to trimming and J lost 1 base, with 20 bases between them. This CDR3 comprises 17 residues. Looked up from germline, CDR1 is SEHNR and CDR2 is FQNEAQ (reference sequence).

This clone was seen once. This rearrangement joins TRBV14 to TRBJ2-5, with 11 bases identical to TRBD2. CDR3 length: 16 residues. The V segment lost 1 base and the J segment 5 bases; nucleotides outside the gene matches: 6. Germline loops: CDR1 SGHDN, CDR2 FVKESK. The CDR3 loop reads CASSQGELAGAETQYF. In nucleotides, the CDR3 is TGTGCCAGCAGCCAAGGAGAACTAGCGGGAGCTGAGACCCAGTACTTC.

This clone came up once. The chain joins TRBV27 to TRBJ1-2, with TRBD1 matching 7 bases. The CDR3 totals 13 residues. Germline CDR1 MNHEY, CDR2 SMNVEV (reference sequence). V shed 6 bases and J 7 bases; nucleotides not matched to a gene: 8. The CDR3 region is CASSPEGAFGYTF. The CDR3 DNA follows: TGTGCCAGCAGCCCCGAGGGGGCGTTTGGCTACACCTTC.

V gene TRBV6-1 combines with J gene TRBJ1-2, with 7 bases fitting TRBD1. Germline CDR1 and CDR2: MNHNS and SASEGT. V lost 8 bases, J lost 7 bases, and 7 bases stayed unmatched. The length of the CDR3 is 12 residues. The CDR3 nucleotides are TGTGCCAGCGAAAAGGGGGCTCGTGGCTACACCTTC. It codes for CASEKGARGYTF.

The genes are TRBV6-1 and TRBJ1-1; D not resolved. Trimming took 2 bases from V and 3 from J, leaving 10 bases between them. Germline loops: CDR1 MNHNS, CDR2 SASEGT. The CDR3 loop spans 14 amino acids. The CDR3 bases are TGTGCCAGCAGTGAATATGAGAGGCACACTGAAGCTTTCTTT. Translated, it gives CASSEYERHTEAFF.